Each of the 18 T cell receptor beta chains below was sequenced from the same sample in a study of CD8 T cells in Susac syndrome. Reverse transcription of roughly 0.5 to 1 ug RNA was carried out with random hexamers. MiXCR, run by TCRdb on the immunoSEQ multiplex PCR reads, gives a single entry per CDR3 protein. This sample yields approximately 100,000 distinct CDR3 sequences, of which under 95% are seen a single time; approximately 0.12% belongs to the top ten. Sequenced material: CD8+ T cells from PBMCs. The receptors here all came from a human donor in good health.

This chain joins TRBV20-1 and TRBJ1-4; 8 bases line up with TRBD1. The CDR3 spans 17 residues. The V gene end was trimmed by 3 bases and the J gene end by 8 bases; junction bases not matched to a gene: 17. The germline gives CDR1 DFQATT, CDR2 SNEGSKA (reference sequence). This CDR3 reads CSASGGAGGSLREKLFF. CDR3 nucleotide sequence: TGCAGTGCTAGTGGGGGCGCAGGGGGCTCATTAAGGGAAAAACTGTTTTTT.

The chain joins TRBV2 to TRBJ2-7; no clear D. The germline CDR1 and CDR2 sequences are SNHLY and FYNNEI. CDR3 length equals 13 residues. The germline V and J ends were trimmed by 7 bases and 1 base, with 11 bases remaining between them. The CDR3 DNA sequence: TGTGCCAGCAAGCAGGAACTTTCCTACGAGCAGTACTTC. It encodes CASKQELSYEQYF.

The gene calls are TRBV6-2 or TRBV6-3 and TRBJ1-1; D ambiguous. The CDR3 covers 11 residues. Germline assignment: CDR1 MNHEY and CDR2 SVGEGT. Trimming pared 5 bases from V and 7 bases from J, leaving 8 bases between. DNA of the CDR3: TGTGCCAGCAGTCTCGGGAGTGAAGCTTTCTTT. Its translation is CASSLGSEAFF.

The chain recombines TRBV29-1 with TRBJ2-2, with TRBD1 as a possible D gene (8 bases). This CDR3 is 18 amino acids long. The germline V gene has CDR1 SQVTM and CDR2 ANQGSEA. V lost 5 bases and J 2 bases, leaving 24 bases between the germline ends. The CDR3 spells CSVPAGAGGGSNTGELFF. The CDR3 bases are TGCAGCGTTCCCGCTGGGGCAGGGGGCGGGAGTAACACCGGGGAGCTGTTTTTT.

The rearrangement links TRBV3-1 to TRBJ2-7; the match to TRBD1 covers 10 bases. J gave up 7 bases and V 4 bases, and 10 bases lay outside the gene matches. Germline CDR1 is LGHDT and CDR2 is YNNKEL (reference sequence). The CDR3 sequence is 15 residues long. The CDR3 bases are TGTGCCAGCAGCCCGGCGGGACAGGGGCCGGGGGAGCAGTACTTC. It codes for CASSPAGQGPGEQYF.

This chain links TRBV29-1 with TRBJ2-1; 9 bases fit TRBD2. After removal of 7 bases from V and 3 bases from J, the junction contained 7 bases not matched to a gene. The CDR3 loop spans 14 amino acids. CDR1 and CDR2 (germline): SQVTM, ANQGSEA. The CDR3 DNA reads as TGCAGCGCCGAGGTGCGGGGGGGCTACAATGAGCAGTTCTTC. Protein product: CSAEVRGGYNEQFF.

This clonotype was detected once. V usage is TRBV7-2 and J usage is TRBJ1-5; D not resolved. The germline CDR1 and CDR2 sequences are SGHTA and FQGNSA. Trimming took 5 bases from V and 2 from J, leaving 10 bases between them. The CDR3 has 14 amino acids. CDR3: CASSTSGGNQPQHF. The CDR3 DNA follows: TGTGCCAGCAGCACAAGCGGGGGCAATCAGCCCCAGCATTTT.

This rearrangement joins TRBV7-9 to TRBJ1-2; a possible D gene is TRBD1 (6 bases). CDR3 length equals 15 residues. Germline V lookup: CDR1 SEHNR, CDR2 FQNEAQ (reference sequence). Trimming pared 4 bases from V and 4 bases from J, leaving 16 bases between. CDR3 bases: TGTGCCAGCAGCTCGCCCCAACAGGGCTCCTATGGCTACACCTTC. Its protein is CASSSPQQGSYGYTF.

The chain carries TRBV28 and TRBJ1-3; D is possibly TRBD1 (6 bases). The CDR3 is 14 amino acids. V was trimmed by 5 bases and J by 2 bases, leaving 10 bases between them. Per germline, CDR1 MDHEN and CDR2 SYDVKM. This CDR3 is CASSGGATGNTIYF. CDR3 sequence (DNA): TGTGCCAGCAGTGGGGGGGCAACTGGAAACACCATATATTTT.

This chain joins TRBV6-5 and TRBJ2-7; perhaps TRBD1 as D (6 bases). Germline V lookup: CDR1 MNHEY, CDR2 SVGAGI. Between the trimmed V and J ends, which lost 0 bases and 5 bases, there was a span of 14 bases. This CDR3 is built from 15 residues. The CDR3 DNA reads TGTGCCAGCAGTTACTCGGCAGGGGTGAGGAACGAGCAGTACTTC. Its protein is CASSYSAGVRNEQYF.

A single count supports this clonotype. The rearrangement uses TRBV25-1 and TRBJ1-2; 10 nucleotides match TRBD1. V gave up 3 bases and J gave up 8 bases; unmatched junction bases: 6. The CDR3 contains 14 residues. Per germline, CDR1 MGHDK and CDR2 SYGVNS. The chain's CDR3 is CASSDPTGGDGYTF. CDR3 bases: TGTGCCAGCAGTGACCCGACAGGGGGCGACGGCTACACCTTC.

CDR3 protein: CASSTAGGANYNEQFF. The CDR3 coding sequence is TGTGCCAGCAGTACAGCGGGGGGCGCGAATTACAATGAGCAGTTCTTC. This chain joins TRBV6-6 and TRBJ2-1; 9 bases line up with TRBD2. CDR1 MNHNY and CDR2 SVGAGI come from the germline V gene (reference sequence). V lost 5 bases, J lost 4 bases, and 9 bases stayed unmatched. This CDR3 has 16 residues.

V is TRBV20-1 and J is TRBJ2-2, with D possibly TRBD2 on 6 matching bases. Trimming left V 5 bases short and J 2 bases short, with 12 bases between. This CDR3 has 14 amino acids. Germline V lookup: CDR1 DFQATT, CDR2 SNEGSKA (reference sequence). The CDR3 DNA sequence: TGCAGTGCTTCACGTAGCGGCAACACCGGGGAGCTGTTTTTT. Translating gives CSASRSGNTGELFF.

The CDR3 region is CASSLAAGWGEAFF. The CDR3 region has the DNA TGTGCCAGCAGCTTAGCCGCAGGTTGGGGTGAAGCTTTCTTT. The chain links TRBV7-2 to TRBJ1-1, with D uncertain. Germline CDR1 is SGHTA and CDR2 is FQGNSA. The CDR3 length is 14 residues. V dropped 0 bases and J dropped 7 bases, with 12 bases sitting between them. The full variable domain, with the rest looked up from reference TRBV7-2 and TRBJ1-1, is GAGVSQSPSNKVTEKGKDVELRCDPISGHTALYWYRQSLGQGLEFLIYFQGNSAPDKSGLPSDRFSAERTGGSVSTLTIQRTQQEDSAVYLCASSLAAGWGEAFFGQGTRLTVV.

The rearrangement uses TRBV5-1 and TRBJ2-7, with 7 nucleotides matching TRBD1. CDR1 SGHRS and CDR2 YFSETQ come from the germline V gene. V trimming: 1 base; J trimming: 7 bases; junction bases outside the gene matches: 8. The CDR3 totals 14 residues. The CDR3 loop reads CASSLFEGAREQYF. Written as DNA, the CDR3 is TGCGCCAGCAGCTTGTTCGAGGGGGCTCGGGAGCAGTACTTC.

The chain uses TRBV7-9 and TRBJ2-7; D not certain. Trimming stripped 0 bases from V and 7 bases from J, with 4 bases between. The CDR3 contains 11 residues. Germline lookup yields CDR1 SEHNR and CDR2 FQNEAQ (reference sequence). CDR3 protein: CASSLAREQYF. The CDR3 nucleotides are TGTGCCAGCAGCTTAGCCCGGGAGCAGTACTTC.

The chain employs TRBV5-1 and TRBJ2-3; tentative D call: TRBD2 (6 bases). The V and J ends lost 7 bases and 2 bases respectively, with 8 bases between them. This CDR3 contains 12 residues. CDR1 and CDR2 from the germline V gene are SGHRS and YFSETQ. CDR3 sequence (DNA): TGCGCCAGCGCTAGCGACACAGATACGCAGTATTTT. Its protein is CASASDTDTQYF.

The chain has TRBV3-1 and TRBJ2-7; D is unclear. Trimming removed 5 bases at V and 0 bases at J, with 2 bases between. Germline lookup yields CDR1 LGHDT and CDR2 YNNKEL (reference sequence). The length of the CDR3 is 11 residues. CDR3 DNA sequence: TGTGCCAGCAGCGCCTCCTACGAGCAGTACTTC. Translation gives CASSASYEQYF.